The T cell receptor beta chain described here comes from a study of regulatory T cells in long-lasting Graves disease. This CDR3 region has 12 residues. CDR1 GTSNPN and CDR2 SVGIG come from the germline V gene (reference sequence). The germline V and J ends were trimmed by 4 bases and 4 bases, with 10 bases remaining between them. CDR3 regions were amplified by Arm-PCR using iRepertoire HTBI primers to build TCR beta libraries. TCRdb passed the multiplex PCR reads through MiXCR, listing each CDR3 protein once. This sample has around 430,000 distinct CDR3 sequences; roughly 23% occur once, and the top ten carry approximately 14%. The time point denotes: persistent/refractory GD, antithyroid drugs over 5 years with positive TRAb. With RNA extracted from PBMCs as input, the TCR library was made. A volume of roughly 8.4 milliliters of peripheral blood was collected in EDTA tubes. As for this clonotype: Its antigen is undetermined.

Whole-study results and caveats: TCR diversity was lower in persistent than newly diagnosed Graves' disease.

The clonotype was recovered from a female donor with Graves disease. The rearrangement links TRBV30 to TRBJ1-2, with TRBD1 as a possible D gene (5 bases). The sample consisted of peripheral blood mononuclear cells (PBMCs), taken when the disease was refractory, from a patient treated with antithyroid drugs. This CDR3 reads CAWTTGAYGYTF. CDR3 bases: TGTGCCTGGACAACAGGAGCCTATGGCTACACCTTC.